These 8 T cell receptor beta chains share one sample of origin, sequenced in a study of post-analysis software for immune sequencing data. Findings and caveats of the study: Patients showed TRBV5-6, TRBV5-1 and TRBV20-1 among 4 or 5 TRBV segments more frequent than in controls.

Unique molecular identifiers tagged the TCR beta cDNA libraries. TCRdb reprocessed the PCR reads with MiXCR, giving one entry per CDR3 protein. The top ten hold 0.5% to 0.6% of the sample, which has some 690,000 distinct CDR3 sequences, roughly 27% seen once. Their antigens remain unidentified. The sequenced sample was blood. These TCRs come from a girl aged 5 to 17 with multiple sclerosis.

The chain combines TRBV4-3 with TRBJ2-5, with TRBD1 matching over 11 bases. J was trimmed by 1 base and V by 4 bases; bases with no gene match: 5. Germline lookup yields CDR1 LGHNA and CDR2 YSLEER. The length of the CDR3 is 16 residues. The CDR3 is CASSPAGTGGQETQYF. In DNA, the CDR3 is TGCGCCAGCAGCCCAGCCGGGACAGGGGGCCAAGAGACCCAGTACTTC.

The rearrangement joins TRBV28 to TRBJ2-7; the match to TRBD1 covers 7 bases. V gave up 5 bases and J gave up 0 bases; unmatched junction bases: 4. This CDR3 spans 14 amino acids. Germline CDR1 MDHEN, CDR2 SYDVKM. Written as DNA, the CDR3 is TGTGCCAGCAGTGGGACAGAACCCTCCTACGAGCAGTACTTC. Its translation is CASSGTEPSYEQYF.

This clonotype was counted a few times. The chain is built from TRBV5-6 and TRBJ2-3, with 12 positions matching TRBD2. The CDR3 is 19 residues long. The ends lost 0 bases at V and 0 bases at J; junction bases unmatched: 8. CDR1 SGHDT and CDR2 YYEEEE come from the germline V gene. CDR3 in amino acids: CASSLGLAGEFYSTDTQYF. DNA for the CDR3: TGTGCCAGCAGCTTGGGACTAGCGGGGGAATTTTATAGCACAGATACGCAGTATTTT.

CDR3 bases: TGCAGTGCTTACCCGAGGGCGTTGGGCAATCAGCCCCAGCATTTT. Protein product: CSAYPRALGNQPQHF. V and J are TRBV20-1 and TRBJ1-5, with D hard to call. Germline CDR1 and CDR2: DFQATT and SNEGSKA (reference sequence). The CDR3 contains 15 residues. V lost 5 bases, J lost 2 bases, and 16 bases lay in between.

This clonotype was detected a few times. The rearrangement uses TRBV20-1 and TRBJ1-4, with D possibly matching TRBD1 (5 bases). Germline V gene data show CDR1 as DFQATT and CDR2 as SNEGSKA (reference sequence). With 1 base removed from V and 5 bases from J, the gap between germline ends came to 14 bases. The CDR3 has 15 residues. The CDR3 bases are TGCAGTGCTAGAGTCGGAGGGGCGCTCAATGAAAAACTGTTTTTT. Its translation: CSARVGGALNEKLFF.

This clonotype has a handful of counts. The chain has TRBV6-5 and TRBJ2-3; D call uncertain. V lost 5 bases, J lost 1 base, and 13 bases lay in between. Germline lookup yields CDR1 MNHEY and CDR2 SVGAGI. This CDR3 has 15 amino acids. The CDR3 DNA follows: TGTGCCAGCAGTCTGGGTGTTGTAGGCACAGATACGCAGTATTTT. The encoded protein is CASSLGVVGTDTQYF.

CDR3 region: CASSGQGGGDTQYF. As DNA, the CDR3 is TGTGCCAGCAGTGGACAGGGAGGTGGGGATACGCAGTATTTT. The chain uses TRBV6-1 and TRBJ2-3; tentatively, D is TRBD1 (7 bases). From germline, CDR1 is MNHNS and CDR2 SASEGT. This CDR3 region has 14 residues. Trimming left V 4 bases short and J 6 bases short, with 14 bases between.

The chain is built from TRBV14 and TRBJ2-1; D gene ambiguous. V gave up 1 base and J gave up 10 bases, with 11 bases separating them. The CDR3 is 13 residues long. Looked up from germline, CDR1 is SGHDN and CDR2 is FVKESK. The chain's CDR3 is CASSQGGPREQFF. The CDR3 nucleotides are TGTGCCAGCAGCCAAGGCGGACCTAGGGAGCAGTTCTTC.